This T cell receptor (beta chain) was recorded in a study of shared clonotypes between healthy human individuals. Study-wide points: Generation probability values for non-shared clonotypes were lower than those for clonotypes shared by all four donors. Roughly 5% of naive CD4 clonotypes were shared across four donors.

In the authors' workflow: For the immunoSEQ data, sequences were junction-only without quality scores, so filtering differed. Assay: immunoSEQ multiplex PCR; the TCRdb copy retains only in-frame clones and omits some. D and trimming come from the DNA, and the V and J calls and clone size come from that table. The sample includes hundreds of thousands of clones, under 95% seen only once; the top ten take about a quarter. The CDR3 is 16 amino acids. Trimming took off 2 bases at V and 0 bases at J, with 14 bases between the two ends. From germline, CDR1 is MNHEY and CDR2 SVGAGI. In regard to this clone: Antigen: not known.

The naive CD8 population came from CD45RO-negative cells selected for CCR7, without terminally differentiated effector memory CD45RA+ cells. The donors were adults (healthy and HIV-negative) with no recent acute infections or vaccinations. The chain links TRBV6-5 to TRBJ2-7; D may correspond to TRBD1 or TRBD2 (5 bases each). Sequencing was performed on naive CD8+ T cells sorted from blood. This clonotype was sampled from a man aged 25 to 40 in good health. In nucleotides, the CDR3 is TGTGCCAGCAGTTACCCTCGGGCAGGGAGCTCCTACGAGCAGTACTTC. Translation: CASSYPRAGSSYEQYF.